The 4 T cell receptor beta chains below all came from one sample that was sequenced in a study of low-dose radiotherapy and immunotherapy resistance in tumors. The time point is: before trial treatment. Primers targeting TRAV and TRBV primed first-strand cDNA, covering alpha and beta chains. Using a constant-region primer together with a V-primer adapter, TCRs were subjected to roughly 18 PCR cycles of amplification. TCRdb re-called the reads with MiXCR, one entry per CDR3 protein. The repertoire consists of 64,000 or so distinct CDR3 sequences, with around 32% occurring once and the leading ten covering around 10%. The specimen comprised PBMCs, sampled before treatment. The receptors were sampled from a female donor with ovarian cancer.

With regard to this clonotype: The CDR3 does not end in the conserved phenylalanine or tryptophan, so this is likely a read error. CDR3 sequence: CANKTGEGEQFY. The CDR3 bases are TGTGCCAACAAAACGGGGGAAGGTGAGCAGTTCTAC. The chain recombines TRBV6-2 or TRBV6-3 with TRBJ2-1; TRBD2 might be the D (6 bases). The CDR3 covers 12 residues. Germline CDR1 is MNHEY and CDR2 is SVGEGT. V was clipped by 10 bases and J by 9 bases, with 16 bases between them.

The gene calls are TRBV4-1 and TRBJ2-2; D gene uncertain. The germline V gene encodes CDR1 MGHRA and CDR2 YSYEKL. Between the trimmed V and J ends, which lost 4 bases and 0 bases, there was a span of 12 bases. The length of the CDR3 is 16 residues. DNA of the CDR3: TGCGCCAGCAGCCTACCAAGCAGAGCGAACACCGGGGAGCTGTTTTTT. It codes for CASSLPSRANTGELFF.

In its sample, this clonotype was seen a few times. The rearrangement links TRBV9 to TRBJ2-5, with 9 bases that match TRBD1. J was trimmed by 5 bases and V by 3 bases; bases with no gene match: 14. This CDR3 region has 17 residues. Germline loops: CDR1 SGDLS, CDR2 YYNGEE. CDR3 region: CASSALPTTGGRETQYF. The CDR3, as DNA: TGTGCCAGCAGCGCCCTACCTACAACAGGGGGCCGGGAGACCCAGTACTTC.

This clonotype has at least ten counts. The chain is built from TRBV24-1 and TRBJ2-1; tentative D call: TRBD1 (5 bases). Germline values: CDR1 KGHDR, CDR2 SFDVKD. This CDR3 has 15 residues. V was cut by 4 bases and J by 6 bases, with 15 bases left in between. The CDR3 reads CATSEPGATPNEQFF. CDR3 sequence (DNA): TGTGCCACCAGTGAACCTGGGGCTACCCCCAATGAGCAGTTCTTC.